The rows below give T cell receptor beta chains drawn from one sample of a study of shared clonotypes between healthy human individuals. The repertoire was sequenced with immunoSEQ multiplex PCR; TCRdb's copy has only in-frame clones and lacks some. The sample carries around 500,000 clones, 70% to 85% recorded once. The sequenced sample consisted of PBMCs. These receptors originate from a woman aged 40 to 49 in good health. Some clones in this sample may be carry-over from other donors' samples. The CDR3 runs from the conserved cysteine through the conserved F or W. A D gene is named only where the DNA matches it firmly. Clone size is shown for a subset of rows, as once, few, many or a class of expanded clone.

TGTGCCAGTAGTTCCCCGGTGGTCGGACAGGGCGCGAACACCGGGGAGCTGTTTTTT,CASSSPVVGQGANTGELFF,TRBV19,-,TRBJ2-2,TRBD1
TGTGCCAGCAGCGTTTCGACAGGGGGGATGAACACTGAAGCTTTCTTT,CASSVSTGGMNTEAFF,TRBV9,few,TRBJ1-1,TRBD1
TGTGCCAGCAGCTTAGCGCTGGGCACCAATACGCAGTATTTT,CASSLALGTNTQYF,TRBV7-2,-,TRBJ2-3,-
TGTGCCAGCAGTTTCTACAGGGACGCCTACAATGAGCAGTTCTTC,CASSFYRDAYNEQFF,TRBV28,few,TRBJ2-1,-
TGTGCCAGCAGCTTAGCGACAGGAGCTAGGGAAAAACTGTTTTTT,CASSLATGAREKLFF,TRBV11-2,-,TRBJ1-4,-
TGTGCCAGTAGTATTTCAGCACAAGAGACCCAGTACTTC,CASSISAQETQYF,TRBV19,-,TRBJ2-5,-
TGTGCCATCCGAGAAAGGGCCGGTCAGCCCCAGCATTTT,CAIRERAGQPQHF,TRBV10-3,many,TRBJ1-5,-
TGTGCCATCAGTGACAGGGGAAAGCACTATGGCTACACCTTC,CAISDRGKHYGYTF,TRBV10-3,-,TRBJ1-2,-
TGTGCCAGCAGCCCGGGACATTTCCAAGAGACCCAGTACTTC,CASSPGHFQETQYF,TRBV7-9,many,TRBJ2-5,-
TGTGCCAGCAGTTCCCAGGGAGCGAATCCCTTGAGAGAGCAGTACTTC,CASSSQGANPLREQYF,TRBV28,-,TRBJ2-7,-
TGTGCCAGCAGTTACGGGACCCCAGGGGGCTCCTACGAGCAGTACTTC,CASSYGTPGGSYEQYF,TRBV11-2,-,TRBJ2-7,TRBD1
TGTGCCAGCAGCTCCCTAGCGGGAGCCTACAATGAGCAGTTCTTC,CASSSLAGAYNEQFF,TRBV7-6,-,TRBJ2-1,TRBD2
TGTGCCAGCAGCCTCCTAGCGGGGAGCACGGATGAGCAGTTCTTC,CASSLLAGSTDEQFF,TRBV7-6,few,TRBJ2-1,TRBD2
TGTGCCAGCAGTCGCGGGGACAGATCCTACGAGCAGTACTTC,CASSRGDRSYEQYF,TRBV11-3,-,TRBJ2-7,-
TGTGCCAGCAGCAGACAGGGGCGAGGGGCTTTCTTT,CASSRQGRGAFF,TRBV7-9,-,TRBJ1-1,TRBD1
TGCGCCAGCAGCCAAGAGGGCAGACCGGGACTAGTAGGAGAGCAGTACTTC,CASSQEGRPGLVGEQYF,TRBV4-1,-,TRBJ2-7,TRBD2
TGTGCCAGCAGCTTAGATGGAGGCCTAGCGCCCCAGCATTTT,CASSLDGGLAPQHF,TRBV7-9,few,TRBJ1-5,-
TGTGCCAGTAGCGGGACTAGCGGCTACAATGAGCAGTTCTTC,CASSGTSGYNEQFF,TRBV19,few,TRBJ2-1,TRBD2
TGTGCCAGCAGCTTCAGAGCAGTGAACACTGAAGCTTTCTTT,CASSFRAVNTEAFF,TRBV28,-,TRBJ1-1,-
TGTGCCATCAGTGCCGTGGGGACAGATACGCAGTATTTT,CAISAVGTDTQYF,TRBV10-3,-,TRBJ2-3,-
TGTGCCTGGAGCAAGGACAGGGGCGGCAATCAGCCCCAGCATTTT,CAWSKDRGGNQPQHF,TRBV30,-,TRBJ1-5,TRBD1
TGCGCCAGCAGCTTGGTAGCGGGGACCCAAGAGACCCAGTACTTC,CASSLVAGTQETQYF,TRBV5-1,once,TRBJ2-5,TRBD2
TGTGCCAGCAGCTTAGATGGGTTTTGGCAGTTCTTC,CASSLDGFWQFF,TRBV7-9,-,TRBJ2-1,-
TGCAGCTCAGGGGGTTTAGCGGGAGGTACCAATGAGCAGTTCTTC,CSSGGLAGGTNEQFF,TRBV29-1,-,TRBJ2-1,TRBD2
TGTGCTAGTGCCCTGGGGACGCAGCCCCAGCATTTT,CASALGTQPQHF,TRBV12-5,-,TRBJ1-5,-
TGTGCCAGCAGCTCTTCGACAGGGCGGCAGACTGAAGCTTTCTTT,CASSSSTGRQTEAFF,TRBV7-2,-,TRBJ1-1,TRBD1
TGTGCCAGCAGTTCGACAGGGTACGAGCAGTACTTC,CASSSTGYEQYF,TRBV7-9,-,TRBJ2-7,TRBD1
TGTGCCAGCAGCAGACAGGGTCTGACTGAAGCTTTCTTT,CASSRQGLTEAFF,TRBV2,many,TRBJ1-1,TRBD1
TGTGCCAGCAGGCGAGGCCAGGGAAGGTTGGAGGAAGCTTTCTTT,CASRRGQGRLEEAFF,TRBV2,few,TRBJ1-1,-
TGTGCCAGCAATGACAGGGGGCTATACGAGACCCAGTACTTC,CASNDRGLYETQYF,TRBV2,few,TRBJ2-5,TRBD1
TGTGCCTGGAGTCTCGGGACAGCCAAAAACATTCAGTACTTC,CAWSLGTAKNIQYF,TRBV30,many,TRBJ2-4,-